A selection of T cell receptor beta chains follows, all from one sample in a study of CD8 T cells in ankylosing spondylitis. TCRdb passed the 5' RACE reads through MiXCR, listing each CDR3 protein once. The sample lists about 110,000 distinct CDR3 sequences, approximately 25% occurring once. Sequencing was performed on synovial fluid, either unsorted or a sorted T cell fraction (not recorded which). The receptors derive from a male donor with ankylosing spondylitis. Both conserved end residues are part of each CDR3.

v_call,j_call,cdr3_aa
TRBV7-8,TRBJ2-1,CASSLETGTGNNEQFF
TRBV3-1,TRBJ1-1,CASSQERGFTEAFF
TRBV5-1,TRBJ1-4,CASSPIYGDNNEKLFF
TRBV29-1,TRBJ2-3,CSGIVTDTQYF
TRBV2,TRBJ2-5,CASRPEGETQYF
TRBV20-1,TRBJ1-5,CSARVRDNQPQHF
TRBV12-3/TRBV12-4,TRBJ1-2,CASTTLGTGYTF
TRBV11-2,TRBJ2-3,CASSLLEAPNTQYF
TRBV9,TRBJ2-3,CASSPGQGMDTQYF
TRBV6-1,TRBJ2-5,CASQKGAGLNQETQYF
TRBV18,TRBJ1-3,CASSPNTGTDGNTIYF
TRBV6-1,TRBJ1-1,CASSTIGQGNTEAFF
TRBV10-3,TRBJ2-7,CAIRSGYEQYF
TRBV20-1,TRBJ1-5,CSAGDRDQPQHF
TRBV2,TRBJ2-1,CASSAGDSYFNEQFF
TRBV18,TRBJ2-1,CASSPRQGQGFLEQFF
TRBV4-2,TRBJ1-1,CASSLDRVKTEAFF
TRBV2,TRBJ2-7,CASRISLAGAEQYF
TRBV7-9,TRBJ2-4,CASSLVRGAKNIQYF
TRBV7-6,TRBJ2-2,CASSLVPSDVNTGELFF
TRBV11-3,TRBJ2-1,CASSLGSENEQFF
TRBV20-1,TRBJ1-2,CSAGPIRTVFGYTF
TRBV20-1,TRBJ2-3,CSAHPRGGTTDTQYF
TRBV12-3/TRBV12-4,TRBJ1-1,CASSYSPNTEAFF
TRBV18,TRBJ1-5,CASSPQVGDQPQHF
TRBV4-1,TRBJ2-3,CASSPQGRADTQYF
TRBV7-8,TRBJ2-2,CASSRTSGGNTGELFF
TRBV5-1,TRBJ2-2,CASSVQGIVGELFF
TRBV7-6,TRBJ1-1,CASSSSGTMNTEAFF
TRBV10-3,TRBJ2-2,CAISVRDSYTGELFF
TRBV20-1,TRBJ1-3,CSAPAPRGTVSGNTIYF
TRBV15,TRBJ2-1,CATSRGGTSVDNEQFF
TRBV12-3/TRBV12-4,TRBJ1-6,CASAYRGNSPLHF
TRBV4-2,TRBJ2-7,CASSQDQGMTYEQYF
TRBV6-1,TRBJ1-4,CASYRDRINEKLFF
TRBV12-3/TRBV12-4,TRBJ2-4,CASSTPNRAKNIQYF
TRBV24-1,TRBJ2-1,CATSDLNGSPYNEQFF
TRBV5-1,TRBJ1-4,CASSRTGEDEKLFF
TRBV5-1,TRBJ2-1,CASSLLGGGASYNEQFF